This T cell receptor beta chain came from a study of cytotoxic CD8 clonotypes in ibrutinib-treated CLL. At the level of the study: The taking of response samples occurred after a median roughly 12 months of treatment, with a range of 6 to 36.

Study findings and constraints: Private clonotypes, not public ones, expanded at ibrutinib response. The study found clonality rose at ibrutinib response, then fell toward baseline at progression.

Cryopreserved PBMCs supplied about 2.1 micrograms of genomic DNA for TCR beta libraries. In its sample, this clone was seen once. Its antigen is not identified. In germline, CDR1 is ENHRY, CDR2 SYGVKD. V shed 11 bases and J 2 bases; nucleotides not matched to a gene: 12. This CDR3 region has 14 residues. The repertoire was sequenced with immunoSEQ multiplex PCR; TCRdb's copy has only in-frame clones and lacks some. Among around 150,000 clones listed, approximately 77% were seen once. The receptor comes from a human donor with chronic lymphocytic leukemia. Sequencing was performed on PBMCs, taken after 12 months of ibrutinib treatment. The chain combines TRBV10-3 with TRBJ2-7, with TRBD2 matching 7 bases. The CDR3 sequence: CAAQRGPGAYEQYF. CDR3 DNA sequence: TGTGCCGCCCAGCGGGGCCCCGGTGCCTACGAGCAGTACTTC.